These 24 T cell receptor beta chains came from one sample sequenced in a study of STAT3 mutations in large granular lymphocyte leukemia (dated by TCRdb to about 2019). Overall study outcomes, separate from this receptor: At least one immunodominant TCRbeta clonotype was present in every T-LGLL patient, and multiple immunodominant subclonotypes appeared in about half of the T-LGLL patients.

Antigen specificity for these receptors is unknown. Libraries were prepared through the immunoSEQ multiplex PCR assay. Entries here come from immuneACCESS through TCRdb and include only in-frame sequences with V and J called. Some clones fail to appear in such tables; in the studies checked, an unresolved V gene covers under half of the shortfall, and the cause of the remainder is unknown. The sample table contains about 1,600 clones; only one count was recorded for around 87% of them. 15% of the sample is in the top ten clones. Sequenced sample: peripheral blood mononuclear cells. These receptors came from a woman aged 40 to 49 with T-cell large granular lymphocyte leukemia. Some clones in this sample may be carry-over from other donors' samples. The age is the age at diagnosis.

This clone turned up a few times. The V and J genes are TRBV4-3 and TRBJ1-5; D remains ambiguous. The ends were cut back, 0 bases at V and 2 bases at J, with 8 bases in the middle. Germline V gives CDR1 LGHNA, CDR2 YSLEER. The CDR3 is made up of 15 amino acids. The CDR3 protein is CASSQDRSGNQPQHF. CDR3 bases: TGCGCCAGCAGCCAAGATCGCAGTGGCAATCAGCCCCAGCATTTT.

V is TRBV6-6 and J is TRBJ1-2; D is uncertain. Germline V gene lookup returns CDR1 MNHNY and CDR2 SVGAGI (reference sequence). Trimming stripped 2 bases from V and 4 bases from J, with 17 bases between. The CDR3 is 16 residues long. The CDR3 is CASSYVRVLASYGYTF. The CDR3 DNA sequence: TGTGCCAGCAGTTACGTGAGGGTGCTGGCCTCCTATGGCTACACCTTC.

V and J are TRBV14 and TRBJ2-1; TRBD1 aligns across 10 bases. The CDR3 spans 14 residues. The ends lost 6 bases at V and 3 bases at J; junction bases unmatched: 2. The germline CDR1 and CDR2 sequences are SGHDN and FVKESK. The CDR3 loop is CASSRTGGYNEQFF. For the CDR3, the DNA is TGTGCCAGCAGTCGGACAGGGGGCTACAATGAGCAGTTCTTC. Together with reference TRBV14 and TRBJ2-1, the CDR3 gives the full variable domain: EAGVTQFPSHSVIEKGQTVTLRCDPISGHDNLYWYRRVMGKEIKFLLHFVKESKQDESGMPNNRFLAERTGGTYSTLKVQPAELEDSGVYFCASSRTGGYNEQFFGPGTRLTVL.

The chain has TRBV18 and TRBJ1-1; maybe TRBD1 (6 bases). CDR3 length: 14 amino acids. Germline-derived CDR1 and CDR2 are KGHSH and LQKENI. Trimming removed 2 bases from V and 1 base from J, with 8 bases in between. The CDR3 DNA is TGTGCCAGCTCACCATGGACAGCGAACACTGAAGCTTTCTTT. Translated, it gives CASSPWTANTEAFF.

By sample share, this clone is large (0.1 to 1%). The chain employs TRBV29-1 and TRBJ2-5; 8 bases fit TRBD2. V lost 6 bases to trimming and J lost 4 bases; unmatched junction nucleotides: 19. Germline CDR1 reads SQVTM; CDR2 reads ANQGSEA. This CDR3 has 17 amino acids. CDR3 sequence reads: CSVARVWSGSEGETQYF. The CDR3 coding sequence is TGCAGCGTGGCGAGGGTGTGGAGCGGGAGTGAGGGAGAGACCCAGTACTTC.

The chain uses TRBV18 and TRBJ2-1, with 9 nucleotides matching TRBD1. Trimming at V came to 3 bases and at J to 3 bases, leaving 6 bases not matched to a gene. The CDR3 contains 16 residues. The germline CDR1 and CDR2 sequences are KGHSH and LQKENI. The CDR3: CASSPPQGANYNEQFF. The CDR3 DNA reads as TGTGCCAGCTCACCCCCACAGGGGGCGAACTACAATGAGCAGTTCTTC.

The sample holds one count of this clone. This chain connects TRBV7-2 to TRBJ1-1; D unresolved. V shed 1 base and J shed 0 bases, with 6 bases lying between them. This CDR3 has 14 residues. Per germline, CDR1 SGHTA and CDR2 FQGNSA. The DNA of the CDR3 is TGTGCCAGCAGCTTAGGACTCCTGAACACTGAAGCTTTCTTT. This encodes CASSLGLLNTEAFF.

The rearrangement joins TRBV6-1 to TRBJ2-7; D not resolved. Germline values: CDR1 MNHNS, CDR2 SASEGT. This CDR3 contains 12 residues. Trimming removed 3 bases from V and 7 bases from J, with 10 bases in between. The CDR3 DNA reads as TGTGCCAGCAGTGATAGGATGACAGAGCAGTACTTC. Translation gives CASSDRMTEQYF.

CDR3 sequence: CASREQGEGTEAFF. CDR3 DNA sequence: TGTGCCAGCCGAGAACAGGGGGAAGGGACTGAAGCTTTCTTT. The V call is TRBV6-6, the J call TRBJ1-1; 8 nucleotides match TRBD1. This CDR3 region has 14 residues. The V and J ends lost 8 bases and 5 bases, in that order; junction bases with no gene match: 10. Germline V gene sequence: CDR1 MNHNY, CDR2 SVGAGI (reference sequence).

This chain links TRBV14 with TRBJ2-7; 7 bases line up with TRBD1. This CDR3 is built from 15 residues. Germline V gene data show CDR1 as SGHDN and CDR2 as FVKESK. V was pared by 6 bases and J by 4 bases, with 12 bases of the junction left unmatched. The CDR3: CASRQSSDRAYEQYF. DNA for the CDR3: TGTGCCAGCAGGCAAAGTTCTGACAGGGCGTACGAGCAGTACTTC.

CDR3 bases: TGTGCCAGTAGTACCACAGGGGGCGATGGCTACACCTTC. As protein: CASSTTGGDGYTF. V gene TRBV19 combines with J gene TRBJ1-2; 9 bases agree with TRBD1. Germline loops: CDR1 LNHDA, CDR2 SQIVND (reference sequence). The CDR3 runs to 13 residues. V dropped 4 bases and J dropped 6; count of bases not matched to a gene: 3. Variable domain in full (rest from reference TRBV19 and TRBJ1-2): DGGITQSPKYLFRKEGQNVTLSCEQNLNHDAMYWYRQDPGQGLRLIYYSQIVNDFQKGDIAEGYSVSREKKESFPLTVTSAQKNPTAFYLCASSTTGGDGYTFGSGTRLTVV.

The rearrangement uses TRBV5-6 and TRBJ1-2; D unclear. The germline V gene encodes CDR1 SGHDT and CDR2 YYEEEE. The CDR3 consists of 12 residues. Trimming took off 0 bases at V and 8 bases at J, with 8 bases between the two ends. CDR3 sequence reads: CASSLGFRGYTF. The CDR3 region has the DNA TGTGCCAGCAGCTTGGGTTTTCGGGGCTACACCTTC.

This chain connects TRBV29-1 to TRBJ2-7; D possibly corresponds to TRBD1 (6 bases). V shed 3 bases and J shed 5 bases, with 14 bases lying between them. The germline gives CDR1 SQVTM, CDR2 ANQGSEA. The CDR3 is 13 amino acids. The CDR3 reads CSVEDSPTDEQYF. CDR3 sequence (DNA): TGCAGCGTTGAGGACAGCCCTACTGACGAGCAGTACTTC.

The chain employs TRBV10-3 and TRBJ1-1; TRBD1 might be the D (5 bases). Trimming removed 11 bases at V and 1 base at J, with 11 bases between. Germline CDR1 and CDR2: ENHRY and SYGVKD. The CDR3 spans 12 residues. The CDR3 coding sequence is TGTGCCGGGGGGGAGTGGAACACTGAAGCTTTCTTT. Amino acid sequence: CAGGEWNTEAFF.

The chain is built from TRBV2 and TRBJ1-1, with D hard to call. Germline loops: CDR1 SNHLY, CDR2 FYNNEI. This CDR3 spans 14 amino acids. The germline V and J ends were trimmed by 3 bases and 5 bases, with 13 bases remaining between them. CDR3: CASSESRARTEAFF. CDR3 coding DNA: TGTGCCAGCAGTGAGTCCCGGGCGCGGACTGAAGCTTTCTTT. Combining the CDR3 with reference TRBV2 and TRBJ1-1 gives the whole variable domain EPEVTQTPSHQVTQMGQEVILRCVPISNHLYFYWYRQILGQKVEFLVSFYNNEISEKSEIFDDQFSVERPDGSNFTLKIRSTKLEDSAMYFCASSESRARTEAFFGQGTRLTVV.

This clone was observed once. The chain recombines TRBV7-9 with TRBJ1-2; TRBD1 might be the D (5 bases). CDR3 length: 14 residues. The V gene lost 4 bases and the J gene lost 3 bases, with 12 bases spanning the gap. Germline CDR1 SEHNR, CDR2 FQNEAQ (reference sequence). The CDR3 nucleotides read TGTGCCAGCAGCTCGGCCGGGGGGGACTATGGCTACACCTTC. This gives the protein CASSSAGGDYGYTF.

This chain connects TRBV4-3 to TRBJ2-7; TRBD2 agrees at 9 bases. Germline values: CDR1 LGHNA, CDR2 YSLEER. V dropped 4 bases and J dropped 6; count of bases not matched to a gene: 10. CDR3 length: 15 amino acids. CDR3 in DNA: TGCGCCAGCAGCCCCGGACAGCGGGGGGTCCTCGAGCAGTACTTC. Translating it yields CASSPGQRGVLEQYF.

The chain carries TRBV30 and TRBJ1-2, with 9 nucleotides matching TRBD1. The CDR3 covers 15 residues. V shed 5 bases and J 4 bases; nucleotides not matched to a gene: 11. Germline lookup yields CDR1 GTSNPN and CDR2 SVGIG (reference sequence). The DNA for the CDR3 is TGTGCCTGGGGGGGGACAGGGCCCTCCCTCTATGGCTACACCTTC. Protein: CAWGGTGPSLYGYTF. The whole variable domain, remainder taken from reference TRBV30 and TRBJ1-2, is SQTIHQWPATLVQPVGSPLSLECTVEGTSNPNLYWYRQAAGRGLQLLFYSVGIGQISSEVPQNLSASRPQDRQFILSSKKLLLSDSGFYLCAWGGTGPSLYGYTFGSGTRLTVV.

This chain joins TRBV6-1 and TRBJ2-7, with D uncertain. Trimming shortened V by 4 bases and J by 0 bases, and 10 bases separated the two germline ends. The CDR3 has 14 amino acids. Germline V gene sequence: CDR1 MNHNS, CDR2 SASEGT. The CDR3 DNA follows: TGTGCCAGCAGTGCCCCGGGCCCCTCCTACGAGCAGTACTTC. Protein: CASSAPGPSYEQYF.

V usage is TRBV9 and J usage is TRBJ1-1; D perhaps matches TRBD1 (6 bases). CDR3 length equals 15 residues. V was cut by 0 bases and J by 5 bases, with 14 bases left in between. The germline V gene has CDR1 SGDLS and CDR2 YYNGEE. CDR3 sequence reads: CASSVAPGAVTEAFF. The CDR3 DNA reads TGTGCCAGCAGCGTAGCTCCGGGGGCGGTGACTGAAGCTTTCTTT.

The J gene is TRBJ2-3, the V gene TRBV18, with unresolved D. The germline gives CDR1 KGHSH, CDR2 LQKENI. The ends were cut back, 3 bases at V and 2 bases at J, with 6 bases in the middle. The CDR3 length is 13 residues. The CDR3 nucleotides read TGTGCCAGCTCACCGGCCAACACAGATACGCAGTATTTT. It translates to CASSPANTDTQYF.

This clone has just one count. V usage is TRBV5-1 and J usage is TRBJ2-1; 9 positions agree with TRBD1. The germline V gene encodes CDR1 SGHRS and CDR2 YFSETQ. There are 15 residues in the CDR3. Trimming took 0 bases from V and 6 from J; bases not matched to a gene: 4. CDR3 nucleotide sequence: TGCGCCAGCAGCTTGGGGGACAGGGAACTCAATGAGCAGTTCTTC. The encoded protein is CASSLGDRELNEQFF. Together with reference TRBV5-1 and TRBJ2-1, the CDR3 gives the full variable domain: KAGVTQTPRYLIKTRGQQVTLSCSPISGHRSVSWYQQTPGQGLQFLFEYFSETQRNKGNFPGRFSGRQFSNSRSEMNVSTLELGDSALYLCASSLGDRELNEQFFGPGTRLTVL.

This clone appeared once. This rearrangement joins TRBV18 to TRBJ1-1; 12 bases match TRBD1. Germline-derived CDR1 and CDR2 are KGHSH and LQKENI. J lost 4 bases, V lost 6 bases, and 6 bases had no gene match. This CDR3 region has 15 residues. The CDR3: CASSQGQGARTEAFF. The CDR3 nucleotides are TGTGCCAGCTCCCAGGGACAGGGGGCGCGCACTGAAGCTTTCTTT.

This clone was found once. This chain links TRBV10-1 with TRBJ2-3, with 12 bases matching TRBD1. The trim removed 5 bases at V and 6 bases at J, leaving 15 bases unmatched. CDR1 WNHNN and CDR2 SYGVQD come from the germline V gene (reference sequence). There are 18 residues in the CDR3. CDR3 in amino acids: CASSPNRGRDRGPDTQYF. The CDR3 DNA reads TGCGCCAGCAGTCCTAACAGGGGGAGGGACAGGGGGCCCGATACGCAGTATTTT.